This entry is about one TCR beta chain. Its antigen is currently unknown. It was approximately 3,700 ng of total RNA that each TCR library used. After re-calling the 5' RACE reads, TCRdb lists one entry per CDR3 protein, DNA absent. Its table records some 170,000 distinct CDR3 sequences. A roughly 2.5 ml blood sample was drawn per donor. These data belong to a study of monozygotic twins with inflammatory bowel disease. Study-wide findings and caveats: A distinction between different T cell subtypes was not possible.

Germline assignment: CDR1 MNHEY and CDR2 SVGEGT. This CDR3 has 15 amino acids. J is TRBJ2-7 and V is TRBV6-2 or TRBV6-3; the D call of TRBD1 rests on TCRdb alone, since no DNA is present to check it. The TCR was taken from a human donor with ulcerative colitis or Crohn's disease, or a healthy co-twin of an affected twin (not recorded which). The sequenced sample consisted of blood. CDR3 loop: CASSRDSEPPYEQYF.